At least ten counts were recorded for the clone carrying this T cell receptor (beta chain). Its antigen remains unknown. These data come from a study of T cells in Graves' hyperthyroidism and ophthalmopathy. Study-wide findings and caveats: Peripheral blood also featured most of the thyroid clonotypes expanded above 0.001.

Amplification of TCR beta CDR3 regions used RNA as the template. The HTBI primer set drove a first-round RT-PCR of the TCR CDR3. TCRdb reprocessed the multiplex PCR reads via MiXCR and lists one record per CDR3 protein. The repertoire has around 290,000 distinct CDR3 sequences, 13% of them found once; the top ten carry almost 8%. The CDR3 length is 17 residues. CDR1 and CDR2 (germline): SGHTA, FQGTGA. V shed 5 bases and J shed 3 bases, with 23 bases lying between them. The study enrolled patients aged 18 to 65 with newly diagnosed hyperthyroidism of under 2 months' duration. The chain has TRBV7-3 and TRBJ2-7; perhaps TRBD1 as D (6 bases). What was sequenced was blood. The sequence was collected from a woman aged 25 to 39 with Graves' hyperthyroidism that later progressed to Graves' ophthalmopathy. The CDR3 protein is CASSPRWGLWACYEQYF. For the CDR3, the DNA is TGTGCCAGCAGCCCCCGGTGGGGGCTTTGGGCTTGCTACGAGCAGTACTTC.